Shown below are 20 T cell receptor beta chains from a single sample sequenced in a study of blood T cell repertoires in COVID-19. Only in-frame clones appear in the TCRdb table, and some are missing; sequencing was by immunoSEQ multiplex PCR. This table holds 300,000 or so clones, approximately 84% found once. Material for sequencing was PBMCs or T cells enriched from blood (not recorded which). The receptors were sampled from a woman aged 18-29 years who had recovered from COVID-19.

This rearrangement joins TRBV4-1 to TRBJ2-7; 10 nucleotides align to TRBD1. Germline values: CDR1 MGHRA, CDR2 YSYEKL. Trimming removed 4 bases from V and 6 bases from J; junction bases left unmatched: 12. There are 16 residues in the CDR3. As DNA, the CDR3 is TGCGCCAGCAGCCGCGGGACCGGGACAGGGGCGGGCGAGCAGTACTTC. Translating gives CASSRGTGTGAGEQYF.

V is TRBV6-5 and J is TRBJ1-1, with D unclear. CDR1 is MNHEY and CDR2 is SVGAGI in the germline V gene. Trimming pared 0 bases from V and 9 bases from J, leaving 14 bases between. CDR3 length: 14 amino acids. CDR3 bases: TGTGCCAGCAGTTACTCTGGAGGGCGCATGAAAGCTTTCTTT. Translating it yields CASSYSGGRMKAFF.

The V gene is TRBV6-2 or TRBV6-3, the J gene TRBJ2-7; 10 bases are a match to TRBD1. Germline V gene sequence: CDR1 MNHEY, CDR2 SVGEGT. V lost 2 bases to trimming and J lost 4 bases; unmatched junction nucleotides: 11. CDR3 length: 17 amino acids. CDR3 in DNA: TGTGCCAGCAGTTACCGATATACCGGGACAGGGGCTTACGAGCAGTACTTC. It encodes CASSYRYTGTGAYEQYF.

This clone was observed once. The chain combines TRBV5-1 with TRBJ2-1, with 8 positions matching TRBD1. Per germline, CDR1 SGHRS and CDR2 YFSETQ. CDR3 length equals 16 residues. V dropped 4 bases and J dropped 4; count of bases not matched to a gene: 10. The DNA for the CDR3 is TGCGCCAGCAGCCGTGGACAGGGAATGGGTTACAATGAGCAGTTCTTC. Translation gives CASSRGQGMGYNEQFF.

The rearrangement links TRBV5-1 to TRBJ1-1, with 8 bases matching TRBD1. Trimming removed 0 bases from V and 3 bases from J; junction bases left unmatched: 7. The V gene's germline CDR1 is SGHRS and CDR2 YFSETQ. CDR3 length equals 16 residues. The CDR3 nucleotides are TGCGCCAGCAGCTTGGTGGCAGGGGGCCTCTACACTGAAGCTTTCTTT. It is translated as CASSLVAGGLYTEAFF.

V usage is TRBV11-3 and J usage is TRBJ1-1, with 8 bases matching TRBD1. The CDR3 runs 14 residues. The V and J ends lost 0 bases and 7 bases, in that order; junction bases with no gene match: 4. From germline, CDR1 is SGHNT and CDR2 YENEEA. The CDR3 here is CASSLDPGTGEAFF. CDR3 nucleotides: TGTGCCAGCAGCTTAGATCCCGGGACAGGTGAAGCTTTCTTT.

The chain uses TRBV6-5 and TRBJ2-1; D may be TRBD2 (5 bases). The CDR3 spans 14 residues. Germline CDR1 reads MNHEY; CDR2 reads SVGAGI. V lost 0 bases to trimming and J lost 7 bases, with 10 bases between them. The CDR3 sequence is CASSYSGLLNEQFF. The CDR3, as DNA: TGTGCCAGCAGTTACTCAGGACTTCTAAATGAGCAGTTCTTC.

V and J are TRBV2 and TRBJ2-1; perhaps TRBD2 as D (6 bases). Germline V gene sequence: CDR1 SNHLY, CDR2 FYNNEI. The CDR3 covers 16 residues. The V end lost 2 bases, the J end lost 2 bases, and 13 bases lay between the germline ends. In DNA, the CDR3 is TGTGCCAGCAGTGAAACAAGAGGAGGGGCCTACAATGAGCAGTTCTTC. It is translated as CASSETRGGAYNEQFF.

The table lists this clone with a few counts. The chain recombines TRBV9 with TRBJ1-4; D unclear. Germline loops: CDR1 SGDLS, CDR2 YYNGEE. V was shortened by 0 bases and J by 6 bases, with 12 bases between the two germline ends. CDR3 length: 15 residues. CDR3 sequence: CASSVGWETYEKLFF. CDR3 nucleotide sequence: TGTGCCAGCAGCGTAGGATGGGAGACTTATGAAAAACTGTTTTTT.

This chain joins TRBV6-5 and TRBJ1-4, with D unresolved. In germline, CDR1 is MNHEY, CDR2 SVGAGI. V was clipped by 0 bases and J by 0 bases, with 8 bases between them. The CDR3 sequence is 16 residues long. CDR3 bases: TGTGCCAGCAGTTACTCCCCGTCGGCAACTAATGAAAAACTGTTTTTT. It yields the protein CASSYSPSATNEKLFF.

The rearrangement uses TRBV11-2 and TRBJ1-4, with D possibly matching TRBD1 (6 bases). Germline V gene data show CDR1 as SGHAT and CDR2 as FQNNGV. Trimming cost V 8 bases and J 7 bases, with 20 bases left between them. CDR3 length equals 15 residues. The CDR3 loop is CASRFVARGGEKLFF. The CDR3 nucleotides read TGTGCCAGCCGATTCGTAGCCAGGGGTGGTGAAAAACTGTTTTTT.

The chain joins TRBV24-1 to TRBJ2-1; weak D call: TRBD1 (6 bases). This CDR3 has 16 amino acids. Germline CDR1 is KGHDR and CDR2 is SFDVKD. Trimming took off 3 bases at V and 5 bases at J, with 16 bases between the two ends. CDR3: CATSDPRQAHHNEQFF. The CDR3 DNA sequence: TGTGCCACCAGTGATCCCCGACAGGCGCACCACAATGAGCAGTTCTTC.

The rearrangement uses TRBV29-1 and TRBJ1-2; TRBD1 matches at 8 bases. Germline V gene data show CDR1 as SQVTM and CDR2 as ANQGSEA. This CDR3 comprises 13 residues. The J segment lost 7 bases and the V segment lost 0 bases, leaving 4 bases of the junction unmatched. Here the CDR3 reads CSVEDQGALGYTF. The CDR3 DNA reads TGCAGCGTTGAAGATCAGGGGGCTCTTGGCTACACCTTC.

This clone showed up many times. CDR3 bases: TGTGCCAGCAGCTTGACAGGTAACTACGAGCAGTACTTC. Its translation is CASSLTGNYEQYF. The gene calls are TRBV7-2 and TRBJ2-7; D might be TRBD1 (6 bases). Germline V CDR1 and CDR2: SGHTA, FQGNSA. CDR3 length: 13 residues. Trimming removed 3 bases from V and 3 bases from J, with 9 bases in between.

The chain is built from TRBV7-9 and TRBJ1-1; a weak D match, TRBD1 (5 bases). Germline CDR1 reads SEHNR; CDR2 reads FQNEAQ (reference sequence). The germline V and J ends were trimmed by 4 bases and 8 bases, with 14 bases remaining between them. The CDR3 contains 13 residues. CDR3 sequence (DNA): TGTGCCAGCAGCTCCTCAAGCGGGGCGGAAGCTTTCTTT. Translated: CASSSSSGAEAFF.

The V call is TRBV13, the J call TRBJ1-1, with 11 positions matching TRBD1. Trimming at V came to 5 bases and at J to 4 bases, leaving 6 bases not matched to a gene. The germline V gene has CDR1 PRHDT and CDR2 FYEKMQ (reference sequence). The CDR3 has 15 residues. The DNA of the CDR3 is TGTGCCAGCAGCCGGGACAGGGGGAGTCGCACTGAAGCTTTCTTT. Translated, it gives CASSRDRGSRTEAFF.

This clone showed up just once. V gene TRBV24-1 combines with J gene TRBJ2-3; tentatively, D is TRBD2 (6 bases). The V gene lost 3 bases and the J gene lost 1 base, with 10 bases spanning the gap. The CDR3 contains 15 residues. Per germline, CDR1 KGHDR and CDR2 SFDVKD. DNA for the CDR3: TGTGCCACCAGTGATCCGACTAGGGGCACAGATACGCAGTATTTT. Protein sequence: CATSDPTRGTDTQYF.

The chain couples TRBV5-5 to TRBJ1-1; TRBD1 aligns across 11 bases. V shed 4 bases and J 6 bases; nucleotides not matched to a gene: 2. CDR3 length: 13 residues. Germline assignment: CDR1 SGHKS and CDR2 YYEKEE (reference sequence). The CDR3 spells CASSPGQGAEAFF. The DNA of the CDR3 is TGTGCCAGCAGCCCGGGACAGGGGGCTGAAGCTTTCTTT.

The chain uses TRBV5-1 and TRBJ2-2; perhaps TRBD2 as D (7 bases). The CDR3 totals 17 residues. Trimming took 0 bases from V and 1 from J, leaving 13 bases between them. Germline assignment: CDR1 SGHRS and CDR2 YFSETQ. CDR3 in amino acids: CASSLVGGRGNTGELFF. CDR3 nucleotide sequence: TGCGCCAGCAGCTTGGTCGGGGGGCGCGGGAACACCGGGGAGCTGTTTTTT.

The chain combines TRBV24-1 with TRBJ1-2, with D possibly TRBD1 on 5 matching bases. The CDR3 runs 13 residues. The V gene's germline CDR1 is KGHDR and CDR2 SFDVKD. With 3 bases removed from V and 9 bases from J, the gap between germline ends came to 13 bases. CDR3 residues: CATSDPTEASYTF. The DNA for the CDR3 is TGTGCCACCAGTGATCCGACAGAGGCGAGCTACACCTTC.